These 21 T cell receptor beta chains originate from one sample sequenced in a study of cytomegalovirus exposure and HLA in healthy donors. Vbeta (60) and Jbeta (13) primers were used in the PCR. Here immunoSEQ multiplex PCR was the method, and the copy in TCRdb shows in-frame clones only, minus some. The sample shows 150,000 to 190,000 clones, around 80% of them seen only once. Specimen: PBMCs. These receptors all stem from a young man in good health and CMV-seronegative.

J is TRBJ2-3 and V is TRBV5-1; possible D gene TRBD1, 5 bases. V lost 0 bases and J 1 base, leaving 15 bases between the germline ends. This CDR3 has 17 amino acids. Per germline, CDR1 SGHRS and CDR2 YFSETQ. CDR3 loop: CASSLALTGLGTDTQYF. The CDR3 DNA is TGCGCCAGCAGCTTGGCTCTTACAGGTTTGGGCACAGATACGCAGTATTTT.

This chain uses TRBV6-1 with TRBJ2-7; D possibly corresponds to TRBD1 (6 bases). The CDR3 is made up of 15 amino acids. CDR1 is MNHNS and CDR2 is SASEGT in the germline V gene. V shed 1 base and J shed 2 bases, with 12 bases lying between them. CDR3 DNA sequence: TGTGCCAGCAGTGAAGGGAGTGGGGGCGCCTACGAGCAGTACTTC. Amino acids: CASSEGSGGAYEQYF.

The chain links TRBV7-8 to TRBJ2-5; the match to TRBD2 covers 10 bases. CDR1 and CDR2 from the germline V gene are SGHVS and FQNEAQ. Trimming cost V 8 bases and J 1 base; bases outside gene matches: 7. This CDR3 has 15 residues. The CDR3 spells CASGKREGPQETQYF. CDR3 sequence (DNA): TGTGCCAGCGGGAAGCGGGAGGGTCCCCAAGAGACCCAGTACTTC.

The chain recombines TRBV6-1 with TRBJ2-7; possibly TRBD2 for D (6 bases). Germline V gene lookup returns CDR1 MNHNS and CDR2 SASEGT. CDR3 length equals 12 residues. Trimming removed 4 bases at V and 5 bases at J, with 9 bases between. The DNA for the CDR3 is TGTGCCAGCAGTGCGGGGGACCACGAGCAGTACTTC. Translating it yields CASSAGDHEQYF.

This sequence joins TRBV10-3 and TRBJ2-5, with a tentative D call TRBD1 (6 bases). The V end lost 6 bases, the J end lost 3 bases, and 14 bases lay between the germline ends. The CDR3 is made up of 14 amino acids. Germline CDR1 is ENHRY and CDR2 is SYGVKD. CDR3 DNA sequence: TGTGCCATCAGCGATGGACAGCGAGAAGAGACCCAGTACTTC. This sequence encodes CAISDGQREETQYF.

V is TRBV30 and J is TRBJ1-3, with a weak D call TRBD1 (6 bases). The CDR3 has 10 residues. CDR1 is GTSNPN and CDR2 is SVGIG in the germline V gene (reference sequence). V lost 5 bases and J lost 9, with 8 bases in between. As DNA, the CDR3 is TGTGCCTGGGAAGGGGGCACCATATATTTT. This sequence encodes CAWEGGTIYF.

Here the CDR3 reads CASSQSPGQGSNQPQHF. The CDR3 DNA is TGCGCCAGCAGCCAATCACCGGGACAGGGATCCAATCAGCCCCAGCATTTT. V gene TRBV4-1 combines with J gene TRBJ1-5, with TRBD1 identical over 9 bases. The ends lost 2 bases at V and 3 bases at J; junction bases unmatched: 8. Germline V gives CDR1 MGHRA, CDR2 YSYEKL. The CDR3 spans 17 residues.

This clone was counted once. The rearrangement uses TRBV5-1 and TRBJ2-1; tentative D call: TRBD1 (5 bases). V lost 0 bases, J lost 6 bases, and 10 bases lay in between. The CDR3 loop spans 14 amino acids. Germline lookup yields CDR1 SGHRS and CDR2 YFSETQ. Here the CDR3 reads CASSLARQPNEQFF. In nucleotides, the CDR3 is TGCGCCAGCAGCTTGGCGAGACAGCCCAATGAGCAGTTCTTC.

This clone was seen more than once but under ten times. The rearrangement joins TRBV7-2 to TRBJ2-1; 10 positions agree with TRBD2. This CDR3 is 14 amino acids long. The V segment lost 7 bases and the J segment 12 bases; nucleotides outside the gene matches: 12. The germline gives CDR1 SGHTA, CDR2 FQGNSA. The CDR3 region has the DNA TGTGCCAGCACCTCAGCGGGAGGGCCCGCGAGGCAGTTCTTC. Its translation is CASTSAGGPARQFF.

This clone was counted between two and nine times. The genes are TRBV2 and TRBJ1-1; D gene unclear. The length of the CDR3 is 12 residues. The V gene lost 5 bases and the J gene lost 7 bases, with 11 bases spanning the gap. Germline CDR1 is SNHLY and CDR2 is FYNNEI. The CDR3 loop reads CASSRLADEAFF. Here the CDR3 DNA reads TGTGCCAGCAGTCGGTTGGCGGATGAAGCTTTCTTT.

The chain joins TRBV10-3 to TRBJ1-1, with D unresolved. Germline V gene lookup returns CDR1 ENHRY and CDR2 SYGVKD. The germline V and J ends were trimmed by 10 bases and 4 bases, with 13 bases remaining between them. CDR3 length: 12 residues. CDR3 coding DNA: TGTGCCACCCTAGCGGAGGGCACTGAAGCTTTCTTT. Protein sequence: CATLAEGTEAFF.

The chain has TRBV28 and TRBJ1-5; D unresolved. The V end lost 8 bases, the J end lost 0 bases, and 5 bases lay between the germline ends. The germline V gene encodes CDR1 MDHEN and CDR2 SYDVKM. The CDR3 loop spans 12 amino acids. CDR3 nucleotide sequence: TGTGCCAGCGCGAGTAGCAATCAGCCCCAGCATTTT. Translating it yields CASASSNQPQHF.

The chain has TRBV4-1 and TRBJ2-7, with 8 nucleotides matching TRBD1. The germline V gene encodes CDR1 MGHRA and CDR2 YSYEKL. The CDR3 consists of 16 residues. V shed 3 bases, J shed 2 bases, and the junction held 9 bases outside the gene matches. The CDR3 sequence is CASSHLGRDRTYEQYF. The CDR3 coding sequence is TGCGCCAGCAGCCATCTCGGCCGGGACAGGACCTACGAGCAGTACTTC.

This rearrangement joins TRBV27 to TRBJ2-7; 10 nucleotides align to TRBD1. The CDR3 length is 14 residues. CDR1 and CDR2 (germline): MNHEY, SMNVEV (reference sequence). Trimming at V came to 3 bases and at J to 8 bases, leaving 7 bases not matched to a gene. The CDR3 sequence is CASSLGQGSLKQYF. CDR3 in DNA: TGTGCCAGCAGTTTGGGACAGGGGAGCCTCAAGCAGTACTTC.

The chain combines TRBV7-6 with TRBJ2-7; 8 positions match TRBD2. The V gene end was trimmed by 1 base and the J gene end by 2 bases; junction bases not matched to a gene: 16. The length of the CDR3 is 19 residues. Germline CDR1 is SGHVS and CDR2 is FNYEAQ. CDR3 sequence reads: CASSLGSGWTSRNPYEQYF. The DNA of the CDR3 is TGTGCCAGCAGCTTAGGTTCAGGCTGGACTAGCCGGAACCCCTACGAGCAGTACTTC.

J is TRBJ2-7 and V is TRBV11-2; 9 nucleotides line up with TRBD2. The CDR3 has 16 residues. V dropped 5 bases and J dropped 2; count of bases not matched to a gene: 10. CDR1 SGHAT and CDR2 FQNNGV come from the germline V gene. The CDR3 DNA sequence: TGTGCCAGCAGCCTACTGACTAGCGGACCAACCTACGAGCAGTACTTC. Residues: CASSLLTSGPTYEQYF.

CDR3 DNA sequence: TGTGCCAGCAGCTTAGCTGGTGGCGGGCTGGAGACCCAGTACTTC. This translates into CASSLAGGGLETQYF. The chain uses TRBV7-9 and TRBJ2-5, with D perhaps matching TRBD2 (5 bases). V gave up 0 bases and J gave up 5 bases, with 13 bases separating them. Per germline, CDR1 SEHNR and CDR2 FQNEAQ (reference sequence). This CDR3 contains 15 residues.

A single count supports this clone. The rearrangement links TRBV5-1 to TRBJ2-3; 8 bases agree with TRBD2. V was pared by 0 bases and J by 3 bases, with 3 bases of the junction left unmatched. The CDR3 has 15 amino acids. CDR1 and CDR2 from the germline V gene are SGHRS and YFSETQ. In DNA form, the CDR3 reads TGCGCCAGCAGCTTGGGGGGACTAGAAACAGATACGCAGTATTTT. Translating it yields CASSLGGLETDTQYF.

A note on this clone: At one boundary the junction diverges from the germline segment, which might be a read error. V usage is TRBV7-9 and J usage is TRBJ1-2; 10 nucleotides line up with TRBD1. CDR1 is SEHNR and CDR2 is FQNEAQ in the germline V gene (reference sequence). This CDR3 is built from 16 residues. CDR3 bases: TGTTCCAGCAGCCCTAGGGGGACAGGGGCAGTCTATGGCTACACCTTC. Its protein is CSSSPRGTGAVYGYTF.

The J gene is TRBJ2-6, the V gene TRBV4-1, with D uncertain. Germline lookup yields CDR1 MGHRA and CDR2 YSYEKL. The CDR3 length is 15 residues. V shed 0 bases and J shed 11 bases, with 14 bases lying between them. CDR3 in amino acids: CASSQEHGLVHVLTF. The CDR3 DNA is TGCGCCAGCAGCCAAGAACACGGGTTGGTCCACGTCCTGACTTTC.

CDR3 bases: TGTGCCAGCAGCGTAGGAGGTGACAGGGAGGAAGAGCAGTACTTC. This encodes CASSVGGDREEEQYF. V and J are TRBV9 and TRBJ2-7; D might be TRBD1 (7 bases). V gave up 0 bases and J gave up 7 bases, with 17 bases separating them. CDR1 SGDLS and CDR2 YYNGEE come from the germline V gene. The CDR3 loop spans 15 amino acids.